The present T cell receptor (beta chain) was sequenced within a study of blood T cell repertoires in COVID-19. Per germline, CDR1 SGHAT and CDR2 FQNNGV. With 5 bases clipped from V and 3 bases from J, the junction kept 18 bases outside the gene matches. The CDR3 totals 19 residues. Self-reported history from a screening survey and questionnaire set each donor's cohort. TCRdb's copy holds only in-frame clones and misses some; the assay was immunoSEQ multiplex PCR. The sample has hundreds of thousands of clones; 89% are singletons. The chain is built from TRBV11-2 and TRBJ2-7; 11 bases match TRBD2. This TCR was sampled from a man aged 55 to 70 who had recovered from COVID-19. The sample comprised PBMCs or T cells enriched from blood (not recorded which). The CDR3 loop reads CASSPKIGLGLAAFYEQYF. In DNA, the CDR3 is TGTGCCAGCAGCCCGAAAATTGGGTTGGGACTAGCGGCCTTCTACGAGCAGTACTTC.